The 10 T cell receptor beta chains below come from one sample, sequenced in a study of blood T cell repertoires in COVID-19. Profiled with immunoSEQ multiplex PCR; TCRdb holds only in-frame clones, not every one. The sample carries about 190,000 clones, about 81% recorded once. The sample taken for sequencing was peripheral blood. The source is a woman older than 75 with COVID-19, enrolled during active disease.

This sequence joins TRBV28 and TRBJ2-6; D not resolved. The CDR3 covers 17 residues. V was shortened by 6 bases and J by 0 bases, with 15 bases between the two germline ends. Germline-derived CDR1 and CDR2 are MDHEN and SYDVKM. Written as DNA, the CDR3 is TGTGCCAGCAGCCTACATACCCCTAGCTCTGGGGCCAACGTCCTGACTTTC. Its protein is CASSLHTPSSGANVLTF.

V gene TRBV11-3 combines with J gene TRBJ2-7, with D possibly being TRBD1 (6 bases). CDR3 length: 14 residues. The V end lost 2 bases, the J end lost 3 bases, and 11 bases lay between the germline ends. Germline assignment: CDR1 SGHNT and CDR2 YENEEA. The CDR3, as DNA: TGTGCCAGCAGCTTAACCCGGGACAACTACGAGCAGTACTTC. It specifies CASSLTRDNYEQYF.

This clone was counted many times. Here the CDR3 reads CASSLRDSTEAFF. CDR3 coding DNA: TGTGCCAGCAGTTTACGGGACAGCACTGAAGCTTTCTTT. The chain has TRBV27 and TRBJ1-1, with 7 bases lining up with TRBD1. J lost 4 bases, V lost 2 bases, and 1 base had no gene match. Germline assignment: CDR1 MNHEY and CDR2 SMNVEV (reference sequence). The CDR3 length is 13 residues.

The V call is TRBV13, the J call TRBJ2-5, with 7 bases lining up with TRBD1. This CDR3 is 16 amino acids long. Germline CDR1 and CDR2: PRHDT and FYEKMQ (reference sequence). Trimming removed 4 bases from V and 2 bases from J; junction bases left unmatched: 10. The CDR3 sequence: CASSSLLLQGQETQYF. CDR3 nucleotide sequence: TGTGCCAGCAGCTCCCTCCTATTACAGGGGCAAGAGACCCAGTACTTC.

This clone was detected only a few times. The chain carries TRBV6-5 and TRBJ1-2, with 7 bases that match TRBD1. Germline CDR1 and CDR2: MNHEY and SVGAGI. J was trimmed by 6 bases and V by 8 bases; bases with no gene match: 3. The CDR3 runs to 11 residues. The CDR3 reads CASSQGHGYTF. As DNA, the CDR3 is TGTGCCAGCTCACAGGGGCATGGCTACACCTTC.

The chain links TRBV6-5 to TRBJ1-1; TRBD1 might be the D (6 bases). The CDR3 spans 15 residues. Trimming removed 6 bases from V and 4 bases from J, with 18 bases in between. Germline assignment: CDR1 MNHEY and CDR2 SVGAGI. The CDR3 sequence is CASSDPTQGSTEAFF. The CDR3 bases are TGTGCCAGCAGCGATCCTACGCAGGGGAGCACTGAAGCTTTCTTT.

This clone appeared a few times. The chain uses TRBV18 and TRBJ2-5, with TRBD1 matching 10 bases. V lost 6 bases and J lost 3; bases outside the gene matches: 4. The CDR3 is 14 amino acids. Germline V gene sequence: CDR1 KGHSH, CDR2 LQKENI. In nucleotides, the CDR3 is TGTGCCAGCTCTTCGACAGGGGGCAAAGAGACCCAGTACTTC. This codes for CASSSTGGKETQYF.

V is TRBV29-1 and J is TRBJ1-1, with 7 bases matching TRBD1. Germline loops: CDR1 SQVTM, CDR2 ANQGSEA. There are 14 residues in the CDR3. V was clipped by 1 base and J by 4 bases; unmatched bases: 6. The CDR3 sequence is CSVEGATGATEAFF. The CDR3 DNA reads TGCAGCGTTGAAGGAGCCACAGGGGCCACTGAAGCTTTCTTT.

This chain connects TRBV5-4 to TRBJ1-1; D is unclear. Germline values: CDR1 SGHNT, CDR2 YYREEE (reference sequence). Trimming shortened V by 0 bases and J by 1 base, and 7 bases separated the two germline ends. The CDR3 loop spans 14 amino acids. CDR3 sequence (DNA): TGTGCCAGCAGCTTGGGACGGGGGAACACTGAAGCTTTCTTT. This encodes CASSLGRGNTEAFF. Supplemented by reference TRBV5-4 and TRBJ1-1, the full variable domain reads ETGVTQSPTHLIKTRGQQVTLRCSSQSGHNTVSWYQQALGQGPQFIFQYYREEENGRGNFPPRFSGLQFPNYSSELNVNALELDDSALYLCASSLGRGNTEAFFGQGTRLTVV.

The chain carries TRBV12-3 or TRBV12-4 and TRBJ2-1; D is possibly TRBD1 (5 bases). V was trimmed by 6 bases and J by 7 bases, leaving 10 bases between them. The CDR3 has 12 amino acids. The CDR3 DNA reads as TGTGCCAGCAGCTCTGACAGTAATGAGCAGTTCTTC. Translating it yields CASSSDSNEQFF.